Sequencing of this T cell receptor (beta chain) was carried out in a study of cytomegalovirus exposure and HLA in healthy donors. Study-wide results and limits: The majority of TCR sequences were rare, yet some public TCRs appeared in many donors. The HLA-A and HLA-B alleles of most subjects were reportedly predicted accurately from TCR beta sequences. HLA restriction was apparent for most CMV-associated TCR beta chains in a later analysis.

Turning to this clone: Its cognate antigen is unknown.

The trim removed 5 bases at V and 7 bases at J, leaving 7 bases unmatched. This CDR3 region has 15 residues. Germline V CDR1 and CDR2: MDHEN, SYDVKM. PCR was performed using 60 Vbeta and 13 Jbeta primers. Study processing details: Approximately 72 million unique TCR beta chains, roughly 11 million of them shared, were counted by a later analysis. Generated by immunoSEQ multiplex PCR, the TCRdb table keeps only in-frame clones and is missing some. From that table come the V and J calls and clone size; the DNA was used to work out D and trimming. This sample carries 100,000 to 150,000 clones, 74% of them seen once, and the ten largest clones take 3.5% to 5%.

The chain employs TRBV28 and TRBJ1-6; 8 bases are a match to TRBD1. The receptor was derived from a woman between 45 and 65 years old in good health and CMV-seropositive. The sequencing sample was made of PBMCs. For the CDR3, the DNA is TGTGCCAGCAGTCCGGACAGGGCTGGGAATTCACCCCTCCACTTT. Amino acid sequence: CASSPDRAGNSPLHF. Complete variable domain (other parts from reference TRBV28 and TRBJ1-6): DVKVTQSSRYLVKRTGEKVFLECVQDMDHENMFWYRQDPGLGLRLIYFSYDVKMKEKGDIPEGYSVSREKKERFSLILESASTNQTSMYLCASSPDRAGNSPLHFGNGTRLTVT.